This entry lists 30 T cell receptor beta chains sequenced from one sample in a study of vaccination and CD4 T cells after COVID-19. Oncomine TCR Beta short-read sequencing was applied to DNA from cultured CD4+ T cells. TCRdb ran MiXCR on the PCR reads and lists one entry per CDR3 protein. The sample lists approximately 14,000 distinct CDR3 sequences; roughly 28% were seen once. Regarding treatment: roughly ten-day PBMC culture with coronavirus spike peptide pools or control peptides (ViraFEST assay). The antigens for these receptors are not known. The sequenced sample consisted of cultured CD4+ T cells from blood. The source is a human donor with COVID-19.

The genes are TRBV5-1 and TRBJ2-3, with 7 bases lining up with TRBD2. There are 17 residues in the CDR3. The ends lost 0 bases at V and 0 bases at J; junction bases unmatched: 7. Germline V gene data show CDR1 as SGHRS and CDR2 as YFSETQ. The CDR3 bases are TGCGCCAGCAGCTTGGTGGGCGGGGGAGCTAGCACAGATACGCAGTATTTT. Its translation: CASSLVGGGASTDTQYF.

This chain joins TRBV9 and TRBJ1-1; 10 nucleotides match TRBD1. V shed 3 bases, J shed 5 bases, and the junction held 10 bases outside the gene matches. This CDR3 contains 16 residues. The germline gives CDR1 SGDLS, CDR2 YYNGEE. The DNA for the CDR3 is TGTGCCAGCAGCGCGCGGGGGACAGGGGTGGGGACTGAAGCTTTCTTT. Its protein product is CASSARGTGVGTEAFF.

This chain connects TRBV6-5 to TRBJ2-3; no clear D. The CDR3 is made up of 14 amino acids. CDR1 and CDR2 (germline): MNHEY, SVGAGI. Trimming left V 2 bases short and J 2 bases short, with 8 bases between. CDR3 nucleotides: TGTGCCAGCAGTTACAGGGCCAACACAGATACGCAGTATTTT. As protein: CASSYRANTDTQYF.

The sample holds one count of this clonotype. The chain employs TRBV29-1 and TRBJ1-2; D not resolved. The CDR3 totals 10 residues. V shed 6 bases and J shed 8 bases, with 10 bases lying between them. Germline loops: CDR1 SQVTM, CDR2 ANQGSEA. DNA of the CDR3: TGCAGCGTCGCCGGAAGCGGCTACACCTTC. Amino acid sequence: CSVAGSGYTF. The whole variable domain, remainder taken from reference TRBV29-1 and TRBJ1-2, is SAVISQKPSRDICQRGTSLTIQCQVDSQVTMMFWYRQQPGQSLTLIATANQGSEATYESGFVIDKFPISRPNLTFSTLTVSNMSPEDSSIYLCSVAGSGYTFGSGTRLTVV.

The V call is TRBV12-5, the J call TRBJ1-5; D is uncertain. Germline V lookup: CDR1 LGHNT, CDR2 FRNRAP. V gave up 6 bases and J gave up 1 base, with 7 bases separating them. There are 13 residues in the CDR3. The CDR3 sequence: CASGPGSNQPQHF. The CDR3 nucleotides read TGTGCTAGTGGACCCGGAAGCAATCAGCCCCAGCATTTT.

The V call is TRBV15, the J call TRBJ2-7; possible D gene TRBD1, 6 bases. V lost 3 bases and J 2 bases, leaving 20 bases between the germline ends. CDR3 size: 17 residues. Germline V gene sequence: CDR1 LNHNV, CDR2 YYDKDF (reference sequence). CDR3 nucleotide sequence: TGTGCCACCAGCAGGGTAGTAGGGGGAGCCAGCCCCTACGAGCAGTACTTC. Translated, it gives CATSRVVGGASPYEQYF.

The rearrangement uses TRBV20-1 and TRBJ1-1; D not certain. V lost 3 bases, J lost 1 base, and 12 bases lay in between. Germline V CDR1 and CDR2: DFQATT, SNEGSKA (reference sequence). The CDR3 runs to 14 residues. The CDR3: CSASDFRGNTEAFF. The CDR3 DNA reads TGCAGTGCTAGCGACTTCCGGGGGAACACTGAAGCTTTCTTT.

The rearrangement links TRBV27 to TRBJ2-5; TRBD1 might be the D (5 bases). There are 14 residues in the CDR3. The V end was cut by 0 bases, the J end by 0 bases, with 5 bases between. The germline V gene has CDR1 MNHEY and CDR2 SMNVEV (reference sequence). CDR3 sequence reads: CASSLSRDQETQYF. For the CDR3, the DNA is TGTGCCAGCAGTTTATCCAGGGACCAAGAGACCCAGTACTTC.

V is TRBV5-1 and J is TRBJ2-3; 7 bases line up with TRBD2. Per germline, CDR1 SGHRS and CDR2 YFSETQ. V gave up 0 bases and J gave up 3 bases; unmatched junction bases: 7. The CDR3 is 16 amino acids. CDR3 loop: CASSLALHGGTDTQYF. The CDR3 DNA reads as TGCGCCAGCAGCTTGGCCCTTCACGGGGGGACAGATACGCAGTATTTT. Complete variable domain (other parts from reference TRBV5-1 and TRBJ2-3): KAGVTQTPRYLIKTRGQQVTLSCSPISGHRSVSWYQQTPGQGLQFLFEYFSETQRNKGNFPGRFSGRQFSNSRSEMNVSTLELGDSALYLCASSLALHGGTDTQYFGPGTRLTVL.

Here the CDR3 reads CASTALAGGPDTQYF. The DNA for the CDR3 is TGTGCCAGCACCGCTCTAGCGGGGGGGCCAGATACGCAGTATTTT. V gene TRBV7-8 combines with J gene TRBJ2-3; 12 positions match TRBD2. Per germline, CDR1 SGHVS and CDR2 FQNEAQ. J was trimmed by 4 bases and V by 7 bases; bases with no gene match: 6. CDR3 length: 15 residues.

The V call is TRBV5-1, the J call TRBJ2-7; perhaps D is TRBD1 or TRBD2 (5 bases each). Per the germline V gene, CDR1 is SGHRS and CDR2 is YFSETQ. V lost 4 bases and J lost 3, with 29 bases in between. The CDR3 loop spans 19 amino acids. The CDR3 sequence: CASSPRGTLAGAGGYEQYF. CDR3 nucleotides: TGCGCCAGCAGCCCAAGGGGTACGCTAGCCGGGGCAGGAGGCTACGAGCAGTACTTC.

The chain links TRBV20-1 to TRBJ1-2, with a possible D match to TRBD1 (6 bases). In germline, CDR1 is DFQATT, CDR2 SNEGSKA (reference sequence). The CDR3 totals 13 residues. Between the trimmed V and J ends, which lost 5 bases and 2 bases, there was a span of 12 bases. CDR3 nucleotides: TGCAGTGCTCTTACAGGGTTCAACTATGGCTACACCTTC. Amino acids: CSALTGFNYGYTF.

A single count supports this clonotype. The rearrangement uses TRBV6-1 and TRBJ2-5; the match to TRBD2 covers 7 bases. CDR1 MNHNS and CDR2 SASEGT come from the germline V gene. Trimming took 8 bases from V and 5 from J; bases not matched to a gene: 2. This CDR3 contains 11 residues. CDR3 protein: CASLRGETQYF. The CDR3 nucleotides read TGTGCCAGCTTGCGGGGGGAGACCCAGTACTTC.

The J gene is TRBJ2-5, the V gene TRBV20-1; D might be TRBD1 (5 bases). This CDR3 is 15 amino acids long. V shed 0 bases and J shed 2 bases, with 13 bases lying between them. The germline V gene has CDR1 DFQATT and CDR2 SNEGSKA (reference sequence). This CDR3 reads CSARDPTQGQETQYF. The CDR3 coding sequence is TGCAGTGCTAGAGATCCCACGCAGGGTCAAGAGACCCAGTACTTC.

By share of the sample, this clonotype is medium-sized (0.01 to 0.1%). This chain links TRBV6-1 with TRBJ1-1, with unresolved D. The CDR3 sequence is 13 residues long. The germline V gene encodes CDR1 MNHNS and CDR2 SASEGT. V was trimmed by 8 bases and J by 1 base, leaving 11 bases between them. The CDR3 bases are TGTGCCAGCGAAATACCAGGGAACACTGAAGCTTTCTTT. Its translation: CASEIPGNTEAFF.

V usage is TRBV4-1 and J usage is TRBJ2-3; D gene ambiguous. Trimming took 6 bases from V and 1 from J, leaving 11 bases between them. CDR1 and CDR2 (germline): MGHRA, YSYEKL. CDR3 size: 14 residues. As DNA, the CDR3 is TGCGCCAGCAGGGACGACGGCCGCACAGATACGCAGTATTTT. Protein sequence: CASRDDGRTDTQYF.

The genes are TRBV5-1 and TRBJ1-2; 9 nucleotides agree with TRBD1. The CDR3 has 15 residues. Germline CDR1 SGHRS, CDR2 YFSETQ. With 4 bases clipped from V and 5 bases from J, the junction kept 9 bases outside the gene matches. CDR3 sequence (DNA): TGCGCCAGCAGCAATGCCGCGACAGGGGGGTATGGCTACACCTTC. Translating it yields CASSNAATGGYGYTF.

This clonotype was observed a handful of times. The chain joins TRBV20-1 to TRBJ2-7; D is undetermined. The germline V gene encodes CDR1 DFQATT and CDR2 SNEGSKA (reference sequence). This CDR3 region has 13 residues. V lost 6 bases and J lost 2, with 14 bases in between. CDR3 sequence: CSALGYGAYEQYF. CDR3 nucleotides: TGCAGTGCCCTGGGTTACGGAGCCTACGAGCAGTACTTC.

This clonotype was counted between two and nine times. The rearrangement joins TRBV6-1 to TRBJ2-7; the match to TRBD1 covers 8 bases. The V gene's germline CDR1 is MNHNS and CDR2 SASEGT. V lost 6 bases and J lost 6; bases outside the gene matches: 7. The CDR3 is 13 amino acids. The CDR3 region is CASSSRGQVEQYF. CDR3 nucleotides: TGTGCCAGCAGCTCCAGGGGGCAGGTCGAGCAGTACTTC.

This chain uses TRBV21-1 with TRBJ2-1. TRBV21-1 is a known pseudogene. The CDR3 extends over 16 amino acids. CDR3 protein: CASSTLQCSSYNEQFF. In DNA, the CDR3 is TGTGCCAGCAGCACACTCCAGTGTAGCTCCTACAATGAGCAGTTCTTC.

The CDR3 sequence is CASSFRGRNEAFF. The CDR3 region has the DNA TGTGCCAGCAGTTTTAGGGGGCGGAATGAAGCTTTCTTT. The chain recombines TRBV6-5 with TRBJ1-1; 7 nucleotides line up with TRBD1. V shed 4 bases and J 7 bases; nucleotides not matched to a gene: 6. The CDR3 sequence is 13 residues long. Germline values: CDR1 MNHEY, CDR2 SVGAGI.

The chain uses TRBV28 and TRBJ1-5; maybe TRBD1 (6 bases). The CDR3 covers 15 residues. Germline-derived CDR1 and CDR2 are MDHEN and SYDVKM. Trimming left V 3 bases short and J 12 bases short, with 21 bases between. CDR3 sequence: CASSLPGTSYQGQHF. The DNA for the CDR3 is TGTGCCAGCAGTTTGCCAGGGACAAGTTATCAGGGCCAGCATTTT.

This clonotype appeared a few times. This chain uses TRBV7-2 with TRBJ1-6; D is possibly TRBD1 (5 bases). The germline CDR1 and CDR2 sequences are SGHTA and FQGNSA. The CDR3 runs to 17 residues. V was shortened by 6 bases and J by 0 bases, with 15 bases between the two germline ends. CDR3: CASRTSGAFSYNSPLHF. CDR3 nucleotides: TGTGCCAGCAGGACAAGCGGGGCCTTCTCCTATAATTCACCCCTCCACTTT. The variable domain in full, with the rest retrieved from reference TRBV7-2 and TRBJ1-6, is GAGVSQSPSNKVTEKGKDVELRCDPISGHTALYWYRQSLGQGLEFLIYFQGNSAPDKSGLPSDRFSAERTGGSVSTLTIQRTQQEDSAVYLCASRTSGAFSYNSPLHFGNGTRLTVT.

A few counts support this clonotype. This sequence joins TRBV7-2 and TRBJ2-3; a weak D match, TRBD2 (7 bases). CDR3 length: 15 residues. The germline V gene encodes CDR1 SGHTA and CDR2 FQGNSA. Trimming stripped 5 bases from V and 1 base from J, with 13 bases between. This CDR3 is CASSPGGTRTDTQYF. CDR3 coding DNA: TGTGCCAGCAGCCCCGGGGGGACACGCACAGATACGCAGTATTTT. Drawing the rest from reference TRBV7-2 and TRBJ2-3, the complete variable domain is GAGVSQSPSNKVTEKGKDVELRCDPISGHTALYWYRQSLGQGLEFLIYFQGNSAPDKSGLPSDRFSAERTGGSVSTLTIQRTQQEDSAVYLCASSPGGTRTDTQYFGPGTRLTVL.

This clonotype showed up just a few times. The chain is built from TRBV19 and TRBJ2-7; the D gene is possibly TRBD1 (5 bases). The ends were cut back, 2 bases at V and 1 base at J, with 9 bases in the middle. The CDR3 consists of 14 residues. Germline V gives CDR1 LNHDA, CDR2 SQIVND (reference sequence). The CDR3 spells CASSIKTVSYEQYF. Here the CDR3 DNA reads TGTGCCAGTAGTATAAAGACAGTTTCCTACGAGCAGTACTTC.

There are a few counts of this clonotype. The gene calls are TRBV29-1 and TRBJ1-5, with D possibly matching TRBD1 (5 bases). The germline CDR1 and CDR2 sequences are SQVTM and ANQGSEA. The V end lost 4 bases, the J end lost 0 bases, and 7 bases lay between the germline ends. The CDR3 totals 13 residues. The CDR3 sequence is CSVGQNSNQPQHF. The CDR3 DNA sequence: TGCAGCGTTGGACAGAATAGCAATCAGCCCCAGCATTTT.

This clonotype occurred a few times. The chain uses TRBV19 and TRBJ1-4; D unclear. The germline V and J ends were trimmed by 4 bases and 6 bases, with 6 bases remaining between them. Germline V gives CDR1 LNHDA, CDR2 SQIVND (reference sequence). The CDR3 runs to 12 residues. The DNA for the CDR3 is TGTGCCAGTAGTAATAGGGATGAAAAACTGTTTTTT. Translating gives CASSNRDEKLFF.

The V call is TRBV5-1, the J call TRBJ2-5; possibly TRBD1 for D (6 bases). Germline V gene sequence: CDR1 SGHRS, CDR2 YFSETQ. V lost 0 bases and J lost 4, with 16 bases in between. The CDR3 loop spans 16 amino acids. The CDR3 sequence: CASSLADQGLGETQYF. In DNA form, the CDR3 reads TGCGCCAGCAGCTTGGCCGATCAGGGGCTTGGAGAGACCCAGTACTTC.

In the case of this clonotype: A read error may be the cause here, since a much bigger clone is one base away. The V and J genes are TRBV7-2 and TRBJ1-2; 8 positions match TRBD1. From germline, CDR1 is SGHTA and CDR2 FQGNSA. V lost 5 bases and J lost 1; bases outside the gene matches: 3. This CDR3 has 14 residues. The CDR3 protein is CASSRTGSNYGYTF. The CDR3 nucleotides are TGTGCCAGCAGCCGGACAGGGAGTAACTATGGCTACACCTTC.

The chain uses TRBV7-9 and TRBJ2-5; 12 bases fit TRBD2. J gave up 1 base and V 6 bases, and 9 bases lay outside the gene matches. CDR1 and CDR2 from the germline V gene are SEHNR and FQNEAQ (reference sequence). The CDR3 consists of 17 residues. CDR3 protein: CASSYLRTSGAQETQYF. The CDR3 DNA follows: TGTGCCAGCAGTTATTTGCGGACTAGCGGGGCCCAAGAGACCCAGTACTTC.